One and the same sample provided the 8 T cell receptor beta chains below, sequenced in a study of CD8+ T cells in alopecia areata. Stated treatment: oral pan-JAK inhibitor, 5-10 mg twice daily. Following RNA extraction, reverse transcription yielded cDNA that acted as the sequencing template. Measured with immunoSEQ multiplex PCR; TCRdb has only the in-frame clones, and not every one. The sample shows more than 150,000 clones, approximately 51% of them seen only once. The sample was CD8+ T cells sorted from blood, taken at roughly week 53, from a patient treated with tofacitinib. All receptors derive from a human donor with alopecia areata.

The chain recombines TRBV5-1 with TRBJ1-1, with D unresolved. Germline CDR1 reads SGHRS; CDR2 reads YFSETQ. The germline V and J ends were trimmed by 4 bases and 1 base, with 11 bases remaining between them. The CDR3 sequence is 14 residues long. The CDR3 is CASSLQEQNTEAFF. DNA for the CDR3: TGCGCCAGCAGCCTCCAGGAACAGAACACTGAAGCTTTCTTT.

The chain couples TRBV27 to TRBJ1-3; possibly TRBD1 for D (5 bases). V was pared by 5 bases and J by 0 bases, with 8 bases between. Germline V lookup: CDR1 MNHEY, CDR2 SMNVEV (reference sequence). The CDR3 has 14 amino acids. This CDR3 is CASSMTVSGNTIYF. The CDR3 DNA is TGTGCCAGCAGTATGACAGTCTCTGGAAACACCATATATTTT.

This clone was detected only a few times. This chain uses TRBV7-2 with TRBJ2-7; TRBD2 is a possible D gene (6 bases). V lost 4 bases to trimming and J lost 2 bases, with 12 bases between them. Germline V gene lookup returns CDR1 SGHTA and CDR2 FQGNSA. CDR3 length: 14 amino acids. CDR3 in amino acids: CASSSPGLPYEQYF. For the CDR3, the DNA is TGTGCCAGCAGCTCACCGGGACTTCCCTACGAGCAGTACTTC.

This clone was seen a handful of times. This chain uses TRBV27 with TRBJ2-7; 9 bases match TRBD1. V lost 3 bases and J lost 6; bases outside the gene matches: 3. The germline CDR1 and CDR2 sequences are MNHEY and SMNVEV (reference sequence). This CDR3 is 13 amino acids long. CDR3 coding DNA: TGTGCCAGCAGTTTCGACAGGGGGGCCGAGCAGTACTTC. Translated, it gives CASSFDRGAEQYF.

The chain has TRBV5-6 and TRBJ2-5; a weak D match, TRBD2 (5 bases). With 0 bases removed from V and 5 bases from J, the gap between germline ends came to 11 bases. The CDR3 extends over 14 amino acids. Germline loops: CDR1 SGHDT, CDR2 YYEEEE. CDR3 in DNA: TGTGCCAGCAGCTTGGAAGAGGGCGGGGAGACCCAGTACTTC. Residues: CASSLEEGGETQYF. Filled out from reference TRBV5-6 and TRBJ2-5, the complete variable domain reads DAGVTQSPTHLIKTRGQQVTLRCSPKSGHDTVSWYQQALGQGPQFIFQYYEEEERQRGNFPDRFSGHQFPNYSSELNVNALLLGDSALYLCASSLEEGGETQYFGPGTRLLVL.

This CDR3 reads CASSLLGDGYGYTF. The CDR3 DNA sequence: TGTGCCAGCAGTTTATTGGGGGACGGTTATGGCTACACCTTC. V usage is TRBV27 and J usage is TRBJ1-2; tentatively, D is TRBD1 (5 bases). The germline V and J ends were trimmed by 1 base and 5 bases, with 11 bases remaining between them. In germline, CDR1 is MNHEY, CDR2 SMNVEV (reference sequence). The CDR3 extends over 14 amino acids.

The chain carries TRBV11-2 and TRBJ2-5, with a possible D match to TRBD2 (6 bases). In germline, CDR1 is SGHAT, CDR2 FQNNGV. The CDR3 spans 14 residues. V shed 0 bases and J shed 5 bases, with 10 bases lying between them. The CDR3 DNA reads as TGTGCCAGCAGCTTAGATGGGGGGAGGGAGACCCAGTACTTC. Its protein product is CASSLDGGRETQYF.

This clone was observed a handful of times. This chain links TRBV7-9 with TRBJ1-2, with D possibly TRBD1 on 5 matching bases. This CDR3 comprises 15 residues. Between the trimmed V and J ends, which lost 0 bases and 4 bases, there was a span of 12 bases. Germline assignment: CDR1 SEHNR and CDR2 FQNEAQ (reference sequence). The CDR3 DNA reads TGTGCCAGCAGCTTAGCGGGGACTTCAGTCTATGGCTACACCTTC. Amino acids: CASSLAGTSVYGYTF.